Described below is a single T cell receptor (beta chain) sequence and its context. Authors' analysis steps: By means of reference gene primer amplification, nucleated cell counts were estimated. Some clones are missing from TCRdb's copy, which holds only in-frame ones; the method was immunoSEQ multiplex PCR. The D gene and trimming were derived from the DNA, and the V and J assignments and clone size from that table. Of some 100,000 clones in the sample, approximately 89% are singletons; the top ten hold 0.85% to 1%. The CDR3 has 15 residues. V lost 5 bases to trimming and J lost 0 bases, with 10 bases between them. Germline V gives CDR1 LNHNV, CDR2 YYDKDF (reference sequence). The data are from a study of blood T cell repertoires in COVID-19. The overall study: From the United States, Italy and Spain came samples of acute and convalescent COVID-19. The analysed material was cDNA or gDNA that came from T cells, B-cell-depleted T cells, or PBMCs.

Sequencing was performed on peripheral blood. The chain has TRBV15 and TRBJ1-4, with D possibly matching TRBD1 (5 bases). This receptor was obtained from a man aged 60-69 years with acute or convalescent COVID-19. The CDR3 region has the DNA TGTGCCACCAGCGCCACAGGAGCAACTAATGAAAAACTGTTTTTT. Protein sequence: CATSATGATNEKLFF.